This T cell receptor (beta chain) was found in a study of response to subunit inactivated influenza vaccine. MiXCR, run by TCRdb on the RT-PCR reads, gives a single entry per CDR3 protein. This table holds around 490,000 distinct CDR3 sequences, 6% to 9% found once. Overall study results and limits: The authors suggested that every seasonal influenza vaccination recruits few new T cells.

Trimming cost V 6 bases and J 2 bases, with 13 bases left between them. This CDR3 is built from 14 residues. This clonotype was seen at least ten times. The target antigen is unknown. The receptor was derived from a man between 50 and 75 years old who received an inactivated influenza vaccine. The sequenced sample was PBMCs from blood, obtained roughly 24 months after vaccination. The V call is TRBV12-3 or TRBV12-4, the J call TRBJ1-1; D not resolved. DNA for the CDR3: TGTGCCAGCAGCCCGCGACGGTTAAACACTGAAGCTTTCTTT. Translating gives CASSPRRLNTEAFF.